The 31 T cell receptor beta chains in this list originate from one sample, sequenced in a study of OX40 agonist ivuxolimab in advanced cancers. Library preparation was by the immunoSEQ multiplex PCR assay. TCRdb carries this immuneACCESS record with in-frame sequences only. Its versions omit some clonotypes, under half of them owing to an unresolved V gene in the studies checked, with the rest unexplained. The sample records some 70,000 clones, over 80% of which are singletons. Of the sample, about 0.3% is held by the ten largest clones. The sequencing here drew on CD4+ or CD8+ T cells sorted from blood, taken in a trial of the OX40 agonist ivuxolimab. The receptors shown here come from an adult with an advanced solid tumor such as melanoma, head and neck, liver or kidney cancer.

This clone was seen just once. V gene TRBV5-1 combines with J gene TRBJ1-5; the D is unclear. From germline, CDR1 is SGHRS and CDR2 YFSETQ. The CDR3 has 15 amino acids. V lost 4 bases to trimming and J lost 3 bases, with 14 bases between them. CDR3 amino acids: CASSRTGSDNQPQHF. The DNA for the CDR3 is TGCGCCAGCAGCAGGACCGGGAGCGACAATCAGCCCCAGCATTTT.

This clone is a singleton in its sample. This chain links TRBV5-1 with TRBJ1-1; D gene ambiguous. The V end lost 6 bases, the J end lost 3 bases, and 9 bases lay between the germline ends. The CDR3 runs 12 residues. Germline CDR1 is SGHRS and CDR2 is YFSETQ. CDR3 sequence (DNA): TGCGCCAGCACTCGCGGGGACACTGAAGCTTTCTTT. This sequence encodes CASTRGDTEAFF.

This clone was seen only once. V is TRBV23-1 and J is TRBJ2-1; 13 bases match TRBD2. TRBV23-1 counts as an open reading frame of uncertain function. There are 16 residues in the CDR3. The DNA for the CDR3 is TGCGCTCGGGGGGGGACTAGCGGGGCCTCCTACAATGAGCAGTTCTTC. Its protein product is CARGGTSGASYNEQFF.

The chain combines TRBV6-1 with TRBJ2-6; a weak D match, TRBD1 (5 bases). The CDR3 consists of 15 residues. V shed 3 bases and J shed 4 bases, with 10 bases lying between them. CDR1 is MNHNS, CDR2 SASEGT, per germline. CDR3 nucleotides: TGTGCCAGCAGTGACAGGGCGGTCGGGGCCAACGTCCTGACTTTC. It is translated as CASSDRAVGANVLTF.

The chain joins TRBV7-8 to TRBJ2-5, with 10 bases lining up with TRBD1. The CDR3 has 16 residues. With V trimmed by 2 bases and J by 2 bases, 5 bases remained unmatched. Germline-derived CDR1 and CDR2 are SGHVS and FQNEAQ. As DNA, the CDR3 is TGTGCCAGCAGCTTACGGACAGGGGGGCCTCAAGAGACCCAGTACTTC. Translation: CASSLRTGGPQETQYF.

V and J are TRBV15 and TRBJ2-7, with 15 bases aligning to TRBD2. CDR1 is LNHNV and CDR2 is YYDKDF in the germline V gene (reference sequence). V was clipped by 5 bases and J by 4 bases; unmatched bases: 15. This CDR3 spans 19 amino acids. The CDR3 protein is CATSAARTSGRAVEYEQYF. The DNA for the CDR3 is TGTGCCACCAGCGCCGCCCGGACTAGCGGGAGGGCCGTGGAGTACGAGCAGTACTTC.

The V call is TRBV29-1, the J call TRBJ2-5; 8 nucleotides align to TRBD2. The J segment lost 5 bases and the V segment lost 6 bases, leaving 2 bases of the junction unmatched. Germline-derived CDR1 and CDR2 are SQVTM and ANQGSEA. CDR3 length: 11 residues. CDR3 nucleotides: TGCAGCGTGGGGACTAGGGAGACCCAGTACTTC. Amino acids: CSVGTRETQYF.

The chain combines TRBV5-1 with TRBJ2-7; no definite D call. V was clipped by 0 bases and J by 2 bases, with 6 bases between them. From germline, CDR1 is SGHRS and CDR2 YFSETQ. CDR3 length: 13 amino acids. The DNA of the CDR3 is TGCGCCAGCAGCTTGGTCCTAACCTACGAGCAGTACTTC. Its protein product is CASSLVLTYEQYF.

This chain uses TRBV6-5 with TRBJ2-1; D unresolved. V lost 5 bases and J 0 bases, leaving 11 bases between the germline ends. Germline V CDR1 and CDR2: MNHEY, SVGAGI. CDR3 size: 15 residues. The CDR3 DNA sequence: TGTGCCAGCAGTAATCTACCCTACTCCTACAATGAGCAGTTCTTC. This sequence encodes CASSNLPYSYNEQFF.

The sample holds one count of this clone. The rearrangement uses TRBV13 and TRBJ2-2, with 11 bases that match TRBD2. Germline values: CDR1 PRHDT, CDR2 FYEKMQ (reference sequence). Trimming at V came to 3 bases and at J to 1 base, leaving 1 base not matched to a gene. The CDR3 runs to 16 residues. The CDR3 DNA follows: TGTGCCAGCAGCTTTAGCGGGAGGGGGAACACCGGGGAGCTGTTTTTT. Translation gives CASSFSGRGNTGELFF.

The chain joins TRBV28 to TRBJ2-7, with no clear D. Germline loops: CDR1 MDHEN, CDR2 SYDVKM. V was shortened by 7 bases and J by 2 bases, with 6 bases between the two germline ends. The CDR3 contains 11 residues. The CDR3 loop reads CASTGPYEQYF. The CDR3 coding sequence is TGTGCCAGCACCGGACCCTACGAGCAGTACTTC.

With respect to this clone: The same CDR3 also results from other DNA sequences found in this sample. The chain joins TRBV19 to TRBJ1-1; a weak D match, TRBD1 (6 bases). V lost 6 bases and J lost 1, with 12 bases in between. Per germline, CDR1 LNHDA and CDR2 SQIVND (reference sequence). This CDR3 is 14 amino acids long. CDR3 amino acids: CASSRGGQNTEAFF. For the CDR3, the DNA is TGTGCCAGTAGCCGGGGGGGGCAGAACACTGAAGCTTTCTTT.

The chain employs TRBV9 and TRBJ1-5, with TRBD1 matching over 7 bases. CDR1 and CDR2 from the germline V gene are SGDLS and YYNGEE. The CDR3 has 14 amino acids. J gave up 5 bases and V 0 bases, and 2 bases lay outside the gene matches. CDR3 DNA: TGTGCCAGCAGCGTAGCAGGGGGTCATCAGCCCCAGCATTTT. Translated: CASSVAGGHQPQHF.

The J gene is TRBJ2-1, the V gene TRBV18; possible D gene TRBD1, 5 bases. The length of the CDR3 is 13 residues. The V gene's germline CDR1 is KGHSH and CDR2 LQKENI. V was clipped by 2 bases and J by 8 bases, with 10 bases between them. Written as DNA, the CDR3 is TGTGCCAGCTCACCAACAGGCTCCGATGAGCAGTTCTTC. It translates to CASSPTGSDEQFF. The complete variable domain, with remaining parts taken from reference TRBV18 and TRBJ2-1, reads NAGVMQNPRHLVRRRGQEARLRCSPMKGHSHVYWYRQLPEEGLKFMVYLQKENIIDESGMPKERFSAEFPKEGPSILRIQQVVRGDSAAYFCASSPTGSDEQFFGPGTRLTVL.

This chain connects TRBV10-2 to TRBJ1-2; D gene uncertain. Trimming took 0 bases from V and 6 from J, leaving 8 bases between them. The CDR3 is 13 residues long. Per the germline V gene, CDR1 is WSHSY and CDR2 is SAAADI. CDR3 DNA: TGCGCCAGCAGTGAGTCGTCGGGGAATGGCTACACCTTC. This translates into CASSESSGNGYTF.

V gene TRBV19 combines with J gene TRBJ2-1, with 7 positions matching TRBD2. This CDR3 has 15 amino acids. Trimming at V came to 6 bases and at J to 3 bases, leaving 8 bases not matched to a gene. Germline CDR1 is LNHDA and CDR2 is SQIVND (reference sequence). The CDR3 DNA follows: TGTGCCAGTAGATGGGGCAGGGAGGGCTACAATGAGCAGTTCTTC. This encodes CASRWGREGYNEQFF.

The V gene is TRBV5-1, the J gene TRBJ1-6; tentative D call: TRBD1 (6 bases). The germline CDR1 and CDR2 sequences are SGHRS and YFSETQ. Trimming took off 1 base at V and 8 bases at J, with 13 bases between the two ends. The CDR3 has 15 residues. The CDR3 DNA reads TGCGCCAGCAGCTTGACAGGGTGGGGTGATTCACCCCTCCACTTT. Residues: CASSLTGWGDSPLHF.

V and J are TRBV2 and TRBJ2-4; D not resolved. The germline gives CDR1 SNHLY, CDR2 FYNNEI. Trimming took 3 bases from V and 1 from J, leaving 10 bases between them. This CDR3 has 15 residues. The CDR3 DNA is TGTGCCAGCAGTGAGGTAGGCTTCGCCAAAAACATTCAGTACTTC. Its protein is CASSEVGFAKNIQYF.

The chain combines TRBV4-1 with TRBJ1-2, with 9 bases identical to TRBD1. Unmatched junction bases numbered 7, after V lost 3 bases and J lost 8 bases. From germline, CDR1 is MGHRA and CDR2 YSYEKL. The CDR3 runs to 14 residues. In DNA form, the CDR3 reads TGCGCCAGCAGCCAGGAACAGGGGGCGCGGGGCTACACCTTC. It codes for CASSQEQGARGYTF.

The gene calls are TRBV6-1 and TRBJ1-5, with 10 positions matching TRBD1. This CDR3 is built from 15 residues. Trimming removed 6 bases from V and 6 bases from J; junction bases left unmatched: 8. Germline V gene sequence: CDR1 MNHNS, CDR2 SASEGT. CDR3 sequence reads: CASSADRGQGQPQHF. DNA of the CDR3: TGTGCCAGCAGCGCAGACAGGGGGCAAGGTCAGCCCCAGCATTTT.

This chain connects TRBV5-6 to TRBJ2-3; D gene unclear. Germline V gives CDR1 SGHDT, CDR2 YYEEEE. This CDR3 is built from 14 residues. The germline V and J ends were trimmed by 0 bases and 3 bases, with 8 bases remaining between them. Written as DNA, the CDR3 is TGTGCCAGCAGCTTGGCCCGCGTAACAGATACGCAGTATTTT. It specifies CASSLARVTDTQYF.

V and J are TRBV27 and TRBJ2-3, with D unclear. The V end lost 6 bases, the J end lost 1 base, and 8 bases lay between the germline ends. This CDR3 has 13 residues. Germline V lookup: CDR1 MNHEY, CDR2 SMNVEV (reference sequence). Written as DNA, the CDR3 is TGTGCCAGCAGACCCCACGGCACAGATACGCAGTATTTT. Encoded protein: CASRPHGTDTQYF.

This sequence joins TRBV6-5 and TRBJ2-5; the D is unclear. This CDR3 region has 15 residues. CDR1 and CDR2 (germline): MNHEY, SVGAGI. The V end was cut by 5 bases, the J end by 6 bases, with 19 bases between. The CDR3 bases are TGTGCCAGCAGTCCTCAGACGGAGAGTAGGAAGACCCAGTACTTC. This sequence encodes CASSPQTESRKTQYF.

The chain couples TRBV6-6 to TRBJ2-7; no reliable D call. Trimming cost V 2 bases and J 4 bases, with 12 bases left between them. Germline-derived CDR1 and CDR2 are MNHNY and SVGAGI (reference sequence). CDR3 size: 14 residues. The CDR3 sequence is CASSYLTDLYEQYF. CDR3 bases: TGTGCCAGCAGTTACCTCACCGACCTATACGAGCAGTACTTC.

This chain connects TRBV5-5 to TRBJ2-7; D is unclear. Germline loops: CDR1 SGHKS, CDR2 YYEKEE (reference sequence). Between the trimmed V and J ends, which lost 0 bases and 1 base, there was a span of 11 bases. The CDR3 extends over 15 amino acids. The CDR3 DNA reads TGTGCCAGCAGCTTGGTTGGGATAGGGTCCTACGAGCAGTACTTC. Its translation is CASSLVGIGSYEQYF.

This chain joins TRBV27 and TRBJ2-1; 8 bases line up with TRBD1. Germline-derived CDR1 and CDR2 are MNHEY and SMNVEV (reference sequence). This CDR3 spans 13 amino acids. Losses at the gene ends were 3 bases for V and 10 bases for J; bases not matched to a gene: 5. CDR3 in amino acids: CASSFPDRAEQFF. CDR3 nucleotides: TGTGCCAGCAGTTTCCCGGACAGGGCCGAGCAGTTCTTC.

The V and J genes are TRBV6-5 and TRBJ1-1; a weak D match, TRBD1 (6 bases). The CDR3 totals 14 residues. V gave up 6 bases and J gave up 5 bases, with 16 bases separating them. Looked up from germline, CDR1 is MNHEY and CDR2 is SVGAGI. The CDR3 nucleotides are TGTGCCAGCAGGGCTCAGGGGCGGCGTACTGAAGCTTTCTTT. This translates into CASRAQGRRTEAFF.

This sequence joins TRBV7-9 and TRBJ2-3; no reliable D call. CDR3 length: 15 amino acids. Germline V gene lookup returns CDR1 SEHNR and CDR2 FQNEAQ (reference sequence). V dropped 1 base and J dropped 0 bases, with 8 bases sitting between them. CDR3 DNA sequence: TGTGCCAGCAGCTTAGGTCAGACCAGCACAGATACGCAGTATTTT. Protein: CASSLGQTSTDTQYF.

The rearrangement joins TRBV19 to TRBJ1-1, with a weak D call TRBD1 (5 bases). V was clipped by 5 bases and J by 4 bases, with 14 bases between them. The CDR3 runs to 14 residues. The germline V gene encodes CDR1 LNHDA and CDR2 SQIVND (reference sequence). The CDR3 sequence: CASSPPGAGTEAFF. CDR3 in DNA: TGTGCCAGTAGTCCGCCCGGGGCGGGCACTGAAGCTTTCTTT.

The chain recombines TRBV5-1 with TRBJ2-1, with 7 bases that match TRBD2. The germline CDR1 and CDR2 sequences are SGHRS and YFSETQ. V shed 0 bases, J shed 2 bases, and the junction held 2 bases outside the gene matches. The CDR3 is 15 residues long. CDR3: CASSLGGSTYNEQFF. The DNA of the CDR3 is TGCGCCAGCAGCTTGGGCGGGAGTACCTACAATGAGCAGTTCTTC.

The chain recombines TRBV2 with TRBJ1-2; the D gene is possibly TRBD1 (5 bases). There are 15 residues in the CDR3. Trimming cost V 0 bases and J 0 bases, with 8 bases left between them. CDR1 is SNHLY and CDR2 is FYNNEI in the germline V gene. DNA for the CDR3: TGTGCCAGCAGTGAAGCTCTGGGGGCTAACTATGGCTACACCTTC. Its protein product is CASSEALGANYGYTF.